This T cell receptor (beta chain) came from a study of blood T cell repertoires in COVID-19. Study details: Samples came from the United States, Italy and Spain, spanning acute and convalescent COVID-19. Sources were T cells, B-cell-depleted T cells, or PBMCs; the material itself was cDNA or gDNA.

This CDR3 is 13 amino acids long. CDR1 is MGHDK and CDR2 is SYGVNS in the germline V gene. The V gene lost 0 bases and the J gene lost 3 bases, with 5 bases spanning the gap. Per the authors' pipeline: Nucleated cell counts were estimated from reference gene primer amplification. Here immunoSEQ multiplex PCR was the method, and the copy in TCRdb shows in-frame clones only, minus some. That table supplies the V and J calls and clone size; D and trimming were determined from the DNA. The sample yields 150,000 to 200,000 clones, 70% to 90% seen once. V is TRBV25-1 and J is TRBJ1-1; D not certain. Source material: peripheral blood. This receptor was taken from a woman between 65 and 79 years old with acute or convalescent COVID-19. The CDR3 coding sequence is TGTGCCAGCAGTGAATACGCGTACACTGAAGCTTTCTTT. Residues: CASSEYAYTEAFF.